One sample yielded the 16 T cell receptor beta chains listed below, sequenced in a study of cytomegalovirus exposure and HLA in healthy donors. The PCR contained 60 Vbeta and 13 Jbeta primers. Using immunoSEQ multiplex PCR, the repertoire was profiled, and TCRdb retains in-frame clones only, with some absent. Here the sample spans about 120,000 clones, approximately 74% being singletons. Input material: PBMCs. The receptors originated from a male donor in good health and CMV-seronegative.

This chain joins TRBV30 and TRBJ1-3, with D perhaps TRBD1 (5 bases). Germline values: CDR1 GTSNPN, CDR2 SVGIG (reference sequence). Trimming cost V 5 bases and J 2 bases, with 10 bases left between them. This CDR3 region has 13 residues. CDR3 loop: CAWGAGAGNTIYF. CDR3 sequence (DNA): TGTGCCTGGGGAGCGGGGGCTGGAAACACCATATATTTT.

V is TRBV9 and J is TRBJ2-2, with D possibly being TRBD2 (5 bases). The CDR3 totals 17 residues. The germline gives CDR1 SGDLS, CDR2 YYNGEE. V lost 4 bases to trimming and J lost 2 bases, with 18 bases between them. In DNA, the CDR3 is TGTGCCAGCAGCAAGAGTGTGCGCGGGCCAAACACCGGGGAGCTGTTTTTT. Translated: CASSKSVRGPNTGELFF.

Comment on this clone: The sample contains more than one DNA sequence encoding this CDR3. The gene calls are TRBV9 and TRBJ1-2, with D possibly being TRBD1 (5 bases). V was cut by 0 bases and J by 2 bases, with 8 bases left in between. CDR1 is SGDLS and CDR2 is YYNGEE in the germline V gene. The CDR3 has 14 amino acids. CDR3 region: CASSVDSGNYGYTF. The CDR3 nucleotides read TGTGCCAGCAGCGTAGATTCAGGGAACTATGGCTACACCTTC.

This sequence joins TRBV5-1 and TRBJ2-7; tentative D call: TRBD1 (6 bases). This CDR3 region has 12 residues. Germline V gives CDR1 SGHRS, CDR2 YFSETQ. The germline V and J ends were trimmed by 2 bases and 4 bases, with 7 bases remaining between them. The CDR3: CASSFTGYEQYF. CDR3 sequence (DNA): TGCGCCAGCAGCTTTACAGGGTACGAGCAGTACTTC. Filled out from reference TRBV5-1 and TRBJ2-7, the complete variable domain reads KAGVTQTPRYLIKTRGQQVTLSCSPISGHRSVSWYQQTPGQGLQFLFEYFSETQRNKGNFPGRFSGRQFSNSRSEMNVSTLELGDSALYLCASSFTGYEQYFGPGTRLTVT.

The chain joins TRBV18 to TRBJ2-3; tentatively, D is TRBD1 (6 bases). Germline values: CDR1 KGHSH, CDR2 LQKENI. The germline V and J ends were trimmed by 2 bases and 5 bases, with 17 bases remaining between them. This CDR3 is 16 amino acids long. In nucleotides, the CDR3 is TGTGCCAGCTCACCATTGCTAGTCCCAGGGGAAGATACGCAGTATTTT. Encoded protein: CASSPLLVPGEDTQYF.

This chain links TRBV18 with TRBJ2-7, with 10 bases matching TRBD2. The CDR3 loop spans 18 amino acids. The germline CDR1 and CDR2 sequences are KGHSH and LQKENI. With 3 bases clipped from V and 0 bases from J, the junction kept 11 bases outside the gene matches. The DNA of the CDR3 is TGTGCCAGCTCACCCTCCGAACTAGCGGGGCCGGTCTCCTACGAGCAGTACTTC. It translates to CASSPSELAGPVSYEQYF.

This clone was picked up many times. The chain has TRBV7-3 and TRBJ1-1; D is unclear. V was cut by 3 bases and J by 1 base, with 6 bases left in between. The CDR3 is 13 residues long. The germline CDR1 and CDR2 sequences are SGHTA and FQGTGA. The CDR3 DNA reads as TGTGCCAGCAGCTTTTCGGGGAACACTGAAGCTTTCTTT. Protein sequence: CASSFSGNTEAFF.

The genes are TRBV6-1 and TRBJ2-7, with TRBD2 matching over 7 bases. The germline V gene has CDR1 MNHNS and CDR2 SASEGT. The CDR3 is made up of 15 amino acids. After removal of 2 bases from V and 2 bases from J, the junction contained 6 bases not matched to a gene. The CDR3 is CASSENSGAPYEQYF. The CDR3 nucleotides are TGTGCCAGCAGTGAAAACAGCGGGGCACCCTACGAGCAGTACTTC.

Turning to this clone: Relative to the germline gene, one junction end is altered; a read error may explain this. The J gene is TRBJ2-5, the V gene TRBV6-1; 12 bases align to TRBD2. From germline, CDR1 is MNHNS and CDR2 SASEGT. The CDR3 has 16 residues. This CDR3 reads CANSEGLAGGQETQYF. The CDR3 DNA reads as TGTGCCAACAGTGAAGGGCTAGCGGGGGGGCAAGAGACCCAGTACTTC.

V usage is TRBV28 and J usage is TRBJ2-7; 8 bases align to TRBD2. This CDR3 region has 14 residues. Germline V CDR1 and CDR2: MDHEN, SYDVKM. Trimming at V came to 8 bases and at J to 4 bases, leaving 10 bases not matched to a gene. The CDR3 coding sequence is TGTGCCAGCCGGGGGGGCGGGAGACGGTACGAGCAGTACTTC. It codes for CASRGGGRRYEQYF. The full variable domain, completed using reference TRBV28 and TRBJ2-7, is DVKVTQSSRYLVKRTGEKVFLECVQDMDHENMFWYRQDPGLGLRLIYFSYDVKMKEKGDIPEGYSVSREKKERFSLILESASTNQTSMYLCASRGGGRRYEQYFGPGTRLTVT.

This clone was detected only once. The chain carries TRBV19 and TRBJ1-5; perhaps TRBD1 as D (6 bases). Trimming left V 3 bases short and J 5 bases short, with 11 bases between. The germline V gene has CDR1 LNHDA and CDR2 SQIVND (reference sequence). The CDR3 runs 14 residues. This CDR3 is CASSILRGDQPQHF. The DNA for the CDR3 is TGTGCCAGTAGTATCCTCAGGGGAGATCAGCCCCAGCATTTT.

This chain uses TRBV6-1 with TRBJ1-1; TRBD1 matches at 8 bases. V shed 7 bases and J 4 bases; nucleotides not matched to a gene: 8. The CDR3 is made up of 14 amino acids. The germline CDR1 and CDR2 sequences are MNHNS and SASEGT. CDR3 loop: CASNGQGRFTEAFF. The CDR3 DNA reads TGTGCCAGCAACGGACAGGGAAGATTCACTGAAGCTTTCTTT.

In nucleotides, the CDR3 is TGCGCCAGCAGCCAAGATGAGACAGTAACCTACGAGCAGTACTTC. Translated: CASSQDETVTYEQYF. The chain joins TRBV4-3 to TRBJ2-7; tentatively, D is TRBD1 (5 bases). V lost 0 bases, J lost 2 bases, and 11 bases lay in between. Germline CDR1 is LGHNA and CDR2 is YSLEER. This CDR3 is built from 15 residues.

Concerning this clone itself: Other DNA sequences within the sample encode an identical CDR3. This chain connects TRBV6-1 to TRBJ2-7; no reliable D call. Deletions cut 3 bases from V and 2 bases from J, with 8 bases between. This CDR3 spans 13 amino acids. The germline V gene has CDR1 MNHNS and CDR2 SASEGT. CDR3 sequence: CASSEWQTYEQYF. CDR3 nucleotide sequence: TGTGCCAGCAGTGAGTGGCAGACCTACGAGCAGTACTTC.

V gene TRBV25-1 combines with J gene TRBJ2-7, with D perhaps matching TRBD2 (7 bases). CDR1 and CDR2 (germline): MGHDK, SYGVNS. The CDR3 is made up of 14 amino acids. The germline V and J ends were trimmed by 6 bases and 5 bases, with 17 bases remaining between them. The CDR3 sequence: CASSPGGGGDEQYF. CDR3 nucleotide sequence: TGTGCCAGCAGCCCCGGTGGGGGGGGCGACGAGCAGTACTTC.

As concerns this clone: A read error may be the cause here, since a much bigger clone is one base away. The chain has TRBV29-1 and TRBJ2-7; weak D call: TRBD2 (6 bases). This CDR3 is 12 amino acids long. V dropped 7 bases and J dropped 1 base, with 11 bases sitting between them. Per the germline V gene, CDR1 is SQVTM and CDR2 is ANQGSEA. The CDR3 spells CSGRGSSYEQYF. Here the CDR3 DNA reads TGCAGCGGGAGGGGCAGTTCCTACGAGCAGTACTTC.